These 31 T cell receptor beta chains were sequenced from one sample in a study of response to subunit inactivated influenza vaccine. Via MiXCR, TCRdb re-called the RT-PCR reads, giving one row per CDR3 protein. Among approximately 700,000 distinct CDR3 sequences listed, 15% to 18% were seen once. The input for sequencing was PBMCs from blood, taken about 11 days after vaccination. Receptors were obtained from a man in his fifties who received an inactivated influenza vaccine.

This rearrangement joins TRBV3-1 to TRBJ2-3, with D perhaps TRBD2 (5 bases). Germline V gene lookup returns CDR1 LGHDT and CDR2 YNNKEL (reference sequence). V shed 6 bases and J shed 6 bases, with 13 bases lying between them. CDR3 length equals 13 residues. DNA of the CDR3: TGTGCCAGCAGATCAACTAGGATCGATACGCAGTATTTT. Translating it yields CASRSTRIDTQYF.

This clonotype was observed at least ten times. CDR3 nucleotides: TGCAGTGCCCTAATAGGGGGGGCCGGCGAGACCCAGTACTTC. Residues: CSALIGGAGETQYF. The rearrangement links TRBV20-1 to TRBJ2-5; the D gene is possibly TRBD2 (7 bases). V was clipped by 6 bases and J by 5 bases, with 19 bases between them. The CDR3 has 14 residues. Germline CDR1 and CDR2: DFQATT and SNEGSKA (reference sequence).

This clonotype showed up just a few times. The chain has TRBV20-1 and TRBJ2-6, with unresolved D. Germline CDR1 and CDR2: DFQATT and SNEGSKA (reference sequence). V lost 7 bases, J lost 0 bases, and 16 bases lay in between. This CDR3 has 16 residues. CDR3 DNA sequence: TGCAGTGGAGAGAAGACAAACAGCTCTGGGGCCAACGTCCTGACTTTC. Translation: CSGEKTNSSGANVLTF.

This clonotype was counted only a few times. The genes are TRBV7-2 and TRBJ1-1; D ambiguous. The germline CDR1 and CDR2 sequences are SGHTA and FQGNSA. CDR3 length: 11 residues. V lost 7 bases and J lost 11, with 14 bases in between. The chain's CDR3 is CASTTRGAAFF. In nucleotides, the CDR3 is TGTGCCAGCACCACCCGAGGCGCGGCTTTCTTT.

The chain couples TRBV10-3 to TRBJ2-7, with D maybe TRBD1 (5 bases). CDR1 is ENHRY, CDR2 SYGVKD, per germline. Trimming shortened V by 6 bases and J by 4 bases, and 13 bases separated the two germline ends. The CDR3 is 13 residues long. The CDR3 loop is CAISRLQAYEQYF. CDR3 sequence (DNA): TGTGCCATCAGCAGATTACAGGCATACGAGCAGTACTTC.

This clonotype turned up a few times. The rearrangement joins TRBV12-3 or TRBV12-4 to TRBJ1-1, with a weak D call TRBD1 (5 bases). Trimming took off 6 bases at V and 6 bases at J, with 17 bases between the two ends. There are 14 residues in the CDR3. The chain's CDR3 is CASRGRGGTAEAFF. The CDR3 DNA sequence: TGTGCCAGCAGGGGGCGGGGAGGAACCGCTGAAGCTTTCTTT.

This clonotype was found a few times. The CDR3 DNA sequence: TGCGCCAGCAGCCAAGTAGCGTTAGATACGCAGTATTTT. Translated, it gives CASSQVALDTQYF. The V gene is TRBV4-1, the J gene TRBJ2-3, with a possible D match to TRBD2 (5 bases). The germline V gene has CDR1 MGHRA and CDR2 YSYEKL. Trimming pared 1 base from V and 5 bases from J, leaving 7 bases between. The CDR3 is 13 residues long.

This clonotype was found a few times. This sequence joins TRBV28 and TRBJ1-1; TRBD1 might be the D (6 bases). CDR1 is MDHEN, CDR2 SYDVKM, per germline. This CDR3 has 14 residues. Trimming cost V 6 bases and J 4 bases, with 15 bases left between them. CDR3 in amino acids: CASSWGAVGTEAFF. The CDR3 nucleotides read TGTGCCAGCAGCTGGGGGGCGGTCGGCACTGAAGCTTTCTTT.

This clonotype appeared many times. The chain has TRBV7-6 and TRBJ2-7, with 7 nucleotides matching TRBD1. V trimming: 5 bases; J trimming: 3 bases; junction bases outside the gene matches: 4. The germline gives CDR1 SGHVS, CDR2 FNYEAQ. This CDR3 is built from 13 residues. The CDR3 sequence: CASSLGQDYEQYF. CDR3 nucleotide sequence: TGTGCCAGCAGCCTTGGACAGGACTACGAGCAGTACTTC.

CDR3 residues: CASTPGTGLREQYF. CDR3 DNA sequence: TGCGCCAGCACCCCTGGGACAGGACTGCGGGAGCAGTACTTC. The chain couples TRBV5-1 to TRBJ2-7; TRBD1 aligns across 8 bases. Trimming at V came to 6 bases and at J to 7 bases, leaving 12 bases not matched to a gene. The CDR3 has 14 residues. Germline values: CDR1 SGHRS, CDR2 YFSETQ.

The chain has TRBV4-3 and TRBJ1-2; D is unresolved. The CDR3 has 15 amino acids. In germline, CDR1 is LGHNA, CDR2 YSLEER. Trimming pared 0 bases from V and 2 bases from J, leaving 10 bases between. CDR3 in amino acids: CASSQDRDSNYGYTF. The CDR3 DNA reads as TGCGCCAGCAGCCAAGATCGTGACTCCAACTATGGCTACACCTTC.

This clonotype was seen only a few times. The J gene is TRBJ2-3, the V gene TRBV20-1; D call uncertain. There are 13 residues in the CDR3. The V end was cut by 3 bases, the J end by 4 bases, with 11 bases between. Germline V gene lookup returns CDR1 DFQATT and CDR2 SNEGSKA (reference sequence). The CDR3 region is CSARLPSADTQYF. The CDR3 nucleotides are TGCAGTGCTAGGCTTCCGTCGGCAGATACGCAGTATTTT.

This clonotype was detected only a few times. The chain uses TRBV3-1 and TRBJ2-7; TRBD2 aligns across 7 bases. This CDR3 is built from 14 residues. Germline CDR1 is LGHDT and CDR2 is YNNKEL (reference sequence). Trimming cost V 0 bases and J 3 bases; bases outside gene matches: 2. CDR3 sequence (DNA): TGTGCCAGCAGCCAAGAGCGGGGGAGCTACGAGCAGTACTTC. Translated, it gives CASSQERGSYEQYF.

In its sample, this clonotype was seen many times. The gene calls are TRBV18 and TRBJ2-5; 9 nucleotides line up with TRBD2. The CDR3 is made up of 14 amino acids. Germline V CDR1 and CDR2: KGHSH, LQKENI. The J segment lost 4 bases and the V segment lost 4 bases, leaving 4 bases of the junction unmatched. This chain's CDR3 is CASSRSGSGETQYF. CDR3 DNA sequence: TGTGCCAGCTCACGTAGCGGGAGCGGAGAGACCCAGTACTTC. Filled out from reference TRBV18 and TRBJ2-5, the complete variable domain reads NAGVMQNPRHLVRRRGQEARLRCSPMKGHSHVYWYRQLPEEGLKFMVYLQKENIIDESGMPKERFSAEFPKEGPSILRIQQVVRGDSAAYFCASSRSGSGETQYFGPGTRLLVL.

The genes are TRBV6-2 or TRBV6-3 and TRBJ2-1; 9 positions match TRBD2. Germline CDR1 and CDR2: MNHEY and SVGEGT. The CDR3 spans 17 residues. Germline trimming cut 0 bases from V and 3 bases from J; bases unmatched to any gene: 6. The CDR3 loop reads CASSYSILAGHYNEQFF. For the CDR3, the DNA is TGTGCCAGCAGTTACTCGATACTAGCGGGTCACTACAATGAGCAGTTCTTC.

The rearrangement uses TRBV6-2 or TRBV6-3 and TRBJ2-6, with 9 bases matching TRBD1. The J segment lost 1 base and the V segment lost 0 bases, leaving 7 bases of the junction unmatched. From germline, CDR1 is MNHEY and CDR2 SVGEGT. This CDR3 comprises 19 residues. The DNA of the CDR3 is TGTGCCAGCAGTTACTCGGTTGGACAGGGGTCTTCTGGGGCCAACGTCCTGACTTTC. It is translated as CASSYSVGQGSSGANVLTF.

The gene calls are TRBV6-1 and TRBJ1-2; D unresolved. V gave up 4 bases and J gave up 4 bases, with 16 bases separating them. The CDR3 is made up of 15 amino acids. Germline V gives CDR1 MNHNS, CDR2 SASEGT. The CDR3, as DNA: TGTGCCAGCAGTGGAAGTATCAAAACGGGCTATGGCTACACCTTC. Protein sequence: CASSGSIKTGYGYTF.

This clonotype has only a few counts. The chain employs TRBV12-3 or TRBV12-4 and TRBJ2-2; 7 nucleotides match TRBD1. This CDR3 is built from 13 residues. The V segment lost 6 bases and the J segment 7 bases; nucleotides outside the gene matches: 5. CDR3 loop: CASSTGVIGELFF. In DNA, the CDR3 is TGTGCCAGCAGCACAGGGGTGATCGGGGAGCTGTTTTTT.

This clonotype turned up a few times. This sequence joins TRBV7-3 and TRBJ2-7, with D unresolved. The length of the CDR3 is 13 residues. Looked up from germline, CDR1 is SGHTA and CDR2 is FQGTGA. Trimming took 2 bases from V and 3 from J, leaving 8 bases between them. The CDR3 spells CASSLGKGYEQYF. The CDR3 DNA follows: TGTGCCAGCAGCTTAGGCAAAGGCTACGAGCAGTACTTC.

This clonotype was counted a few times. This chain connects TRBV5-1 to TRBJ1-1; D is undetermined. The ends were cut back, 2 bases at V and 0 bases at J, with 17 bases in the middle. CDR3 size: 17 residues. CDR1 SGHRS and CDR2 YFSETQ come from the germline V gene. This CDR3 reads CASSFGREPLMNTEAFF. The CDR3, as DNA: TGCGCCAGCAGCTTTGGGAGGGAGCCGCTAATGAACACTGAAGCTTTCTTT.

CDR3 nucleotide sequence: TGTGCCAGTACGAGACTAGCGGGAGAAAATGAGCAGTTCTTC. Amino acids: CASTRLAGENEQFF. The genes are TRBV19 and TRBJ2-1, with 12 nucleotides matching TRBD2. The CDR3 runs 14 residues. Germline V lookup: CDR1 LNHDA, CDR2 SQIVND (reference sequence). The J segment lost 7 bases and the V segment lost 7 bases, leaving 5 bases of the junction unmatched.

In this sample, this clonotype turned up many times. This chain connects TRBV5-1 to TRBJ2-3; D not resolved. Per the germline V gene, CDR1 is SGHRS and CDR2 is YFSETQ. The CDR3 loop spans 12 amino acids. V was clipped by 4 bases and J by 2 bases, with 5 bases between them. The CDR3: CASSVHTDTQYF. CDR3 sequence (DNA): TGCGCCAGCAGCGTTCACACAGATACGCAGTATTTT.

This clonotype turned up a few times. CDR3 region: CASRRGAGANVLTF. As DNA, the CDR3 is TGTGCCAGCAGGCGAGGGGCTGGGGCCAACGTCCTGACTTTC. The V and J genes are TRBV6-1 and TRBJ2-6, with D tentatively TRBD1 or TRBD2 (5 bases each). Between the trimmed V and J ends, which lost 6 bases and 2 bases, there was a span of 8 bases. CDR3 size: 14 residues. CDR1 MNHNS and CDR2 SASEGT come from the germline V gene.

This clonotype has just a few counts. The chain couples TRBV6-2 or TRBV6-3 to TRBJ2-1, with 7 bases matching TRBD1. V trimming: 6 bases; J trimming: 6 bases; junction bases outside the gene matches: 8. Germline assignment: CDR1 MNHEY and CDR2 SVGEGT. The CDR3 has 14 amino acids. In DNA, the CDR3 is TGTGCCAGCAGCCCCTGGACAGGTCTCAATGAGCAGTTCTTC. Protein product: CASSPWTGLNEQFF.

Comment on this clonotype: This may come from a read error, since a much larger clone is one base off. This chain links TRBV20-1 with TRBJ2-3, with a weak D call TRBD2 (6 bases). Germline assignment: CDR1 DFQATT and CDR2 SNEGSKA (reference sequence). CDR3 length equals 13 residues. V was trimmed by 0 bases and J by 3 bases, leaving 7 bases between them. The CDR3 DNA reads TGCAGTGCTAGAGATCTAGCGACAGATACGCAGTATTTT. Translating it yields CSARDLATDTQYF.

This clonotype was detected only a few times. The V and J genes are TRBV7-9 and TRBJ1-1, with 9 bases lining up with TRBD1. Germline CDR1 and CDR2: SEHNR and FQNEAQ (reference sequence). V lost 4 bases to trimming and J lost 9 bases; unmatched junction nucleotides: 15. The CDR3 loop spans 16 amino acids. CDR3 sequence reads: CASSSGGDRDPAKAFF. As DNA, the CDR3 is TGTGCCAGCAGCTCTGGGGGGGACAGGGACCCCGCTAAAGCTTTCTTT.

This clonotype was recorded a few times. The chain carries TRBV6-1 and TRBJ1-2, with 8 positions matching TRBD1. Trimming cost V 1 base and J 3 bases; bases outside gene matches: 10. CDR3 length: 17 residues. CDR1 and CDR2 from the germline V gene are MNHNS and SASEGT. The CDR3 sequence is CASSEGGTGANYYGYTF. The CDR3 DNA reads as TGTGCCAGCAGTGAAGGGGGGACAGGTGCGAACTACTATGGCTACACCTTC.

This clonotype has a handful of counts. The chain employs TRBV28 and TRBJ2-7, with TRBD2 identical over 8 bases. CDR1 is MDHEN, CDR2 SYDVKM, per germline. There are 15 residues in the CDR3. The J segment lost 3 bases and the V segment lost 5 bases, leaving 9 bases of the junction unmatched. In DNA, the CDR3 is TGTGCCAGCAGTAACTCCGGGACTAGTATCTACGAGCAGTACTTC. Amino acid sequence: CASSNSGTSIYEQYF.

This clonotype was observed a few times. The V gene is TRBV6-1, the J gene TRBJ1-5; 7 bases match TRBD1. Germline CDR1 and CDR2: MNHNS and SASEGT. The CDR3 consists of 16 residues. V shed 7 bases and J 0 bases; nucleotides not matched to a gene: 9. In DNA, the CDR3 is TGTGCCAGCAAAACAGGGGTTCCCCTTAGCAATCAGCCCCAGCATTTT. Translating gives CASKTGVPLSNQPQHF.

This rearrangement joins TRBV20-1 to TRBJ2-3; weak D call: TRBD1 (5 bases). This CDR3 contains 13 residues. V lost 5 bases and J 6 bases, leaving 15 bases between the germline ends. CDR1 and CDR2 from the germline V gene are DFQATT and SNEGSKA (reference sequence). This CDR3 reads CSAEAGLADTQYF. DNA for the CDR3: TGCAGTGCTGAGGCAGGGTTGGCGGATACGCAGTATTTT.

The V call is TRBV5-1, the J call TRBJ2-5, with D possibly TRBD1 on 5 matching bases. This CDR3 contains 13 residues. CDR1 and CDR2 (germline): SGHRS, YFSETQ. V was cut by 6 bases and J by 3 bases, with 12 bases left in between. Written as DNA, the CDR3 is TGCGCCAGCAACCGGTTACAGGAAGAGACCCAGTACTTC. Translation gives CASNRLQEETQYF.